These 18 T cell receptor beta chains came from one sample sequenced in a study of T cell repertoires in cytomegalovirus infection. TCRdb passed the reads through MiXCR, listing each CDR3 protein once. The sample consists of roughly 920,000 distinct CDR3 sequences, under 40% of them appearing once. Their antigens remain unidentified. The sample consisted of cultured CD8+ T cells from PBMCs, taken from culture after CMV antigen stimulation. All receptors come from a human donor in good health (CMV status not recorded). Some clones in this sample may be carry-over from other donors' samples.

This clonotype has only a few counts. The chain combines TRBV18 with TRBJ2-4, with 10 bases identical to TRBD1. This CDR3 is 12 amino acids long. V lost 5 bases and J lost 14; bases outside the gene matches: 6. Germline V gene sequence: CDR1 KGHSH, CDR2 LQKENI. CDR3 amino acids: CASSDTGTGEYF. The CDR3 bases are TGTGCCAGCTCAGACACAGGGACAGGGGAGTACTTC.

V usage is TRBV7-9 and J usage is TRBJ1-6; D perhaps matches TRBD1 (6 bases). The germline gives CDR1 SEHNR, CDR2 FQNEAQ (reference sequence). This CDR3 is built from 17 residues. V was trimmed by 2 bases and J by 7 bases, leaving 18 bases between them. The DNA for the CDR3 is TGTGCCAGCAGCTTAATTATCGGGCAGGGGCTCAATTCACCCCTCCACTTT. Protein: CASSLIIGQGLNSPLHF. The complete variable domain, with remaining parts taken from reference TRBV7-9 and TRBJ1-6, reads DTGVSQNPRHKITKRGQNVTFRCDPISEHNRLYWYRQTLGQGPEFLTYFQNEAQLEKSRLLSDRFSAERPKGSFSTLEIQRTEQGDSAMYLCASSLIIGQGLNSPLHFGNGTRLTVT.

This clonotype was detected a few times. The chain carries TRBV2 and TRBJ2-4; no definite D call. Germline loops: CDR1 SNHLY, CDR2 FYNNEI. Trimming removed 8 bases from V and 2 bases from J, with 7 bases in between. This CDR3 comprises 12 residues. For the CDR3, the DNA is TGTGCCAGCGGCGCAACCAAAAACATTCAGTACTTC. Its protein product is CASGATKNIQYF.

The chain uses TRBV5-5 and TRBJ2-5; D unresolved. V shed 8 bases and J shed 5 bases, with 13 bases lying between them. Germline-derived CDR1 and CDR2 are SGHKS and YYEKEE (reference sequence). The CDR3 has 12 amino acids. The CDR3 sequence: CASRGVPETQYF. CDR3 in DNA: TGTGCCAGTCGAGGCGTCCCCGAGACCCAGTACTTC. Using reference TRBV5-5 and TRBJ2-5 for the parts outside the CDR3, the full variable domain is DAGVTQSPTHLIKTRGQQVTLRCSPISGHKSVSWYQQVLGQGPQFIFQYYEKEERGRGNFPDRFSARQFPNYSSELNVNALLLGDSALYLCASRGVPETQYFGPGTRLLVL.

The chain joins TRBV7-6 to TRBJ1-4; a possible D gene is TRBD1 (6 bases). CDR1 is SGHVS, CDR2 FNYEAQ, per germline. V shed 3 bases and J shed 0 bases, with 23 bases lying between them. This CDR3 region has 20 residues. In nucleotides, the CDR3 is TGTGCCAGCAGCTTGCGTTCCCCCGCCGGGACACACGCAACTAATGAAAAACTGTTTTTT. Translation gives CASSLRSPAGTHATNEKLFF.

This clonotype was seen only a few times. The chain uses TRBV28 and TRBJ1-6; TRBD1 matches at 10 bases. This CDR3 region has 14 residues. Looked up from germline, CDR1 is MDHEN and CDR2 is SYDVKM. With 6 bases clipped from V and 8 bases from J, the junction kept 4 bases outside the gene matches. The CDR3 DNA is TGTGCCAGCAGGAGACAGGGGGCCCATTCACCCCTCCACTTT. It specifies CASRRQGAHSPLHF.

This chain uses TRBV27 with TRBJ1-2; maybe TRBD1 (5 bases). The V gene's germline CDR1 is MNHEY and CDR2 SMNVEV (reference sequence). V gave up 1 base and J gave up 3 bases, with 18 bases separating them. The CDR3 totals 17 residues. The CDR3 region has the DNA TGTGCCAGCAGTTTATGGTTTGGGCAGGGTCGGGACTATGGCTACACCTTC. It specifies CASSLWFGQGRDYGYTF.

This chain links TRBV15 with TRBJ1-2; D unclear. CDR3 size: 11 residues. Germline CDR1 is LNHNV and CDR2 is YYDKDF (reference sequence). V dropped 6 bases and J dropped 4 bases, with 6 bases sitting between them. Here the CDR3 reads CATSGVYGYTF. In DNA, the CDR3 is TGTGCCACCAGTGGGGTCTATGGCTACACCTTC.

There are a few counts of this clonotype. The rearrangement links TRBV27 to TRBJ1-4; D is unresolved. From germline, CDR1 is MNHEY and CDR2 SMNVEV (reference sequence). Deletions cut 10 bases from V and 3 bases from J, with 15 bases between. The CDR3 runs to 14 residues. The DNA for the CDR3 is TGTGCCACTAGATCAGGCGTCTCTAATGAAAAACTGTTTTTT. Protein product: CATRSGVSNEKLFF.

This clonotype was recorded a few times. The J gene is TRBJ2-1, the V gene TRBV4-3, with D perhaps TRBD2 (6 bases). Germline-derived CDR1 and CDR2 are LGHNA and YSLEER. The CDR3 covers 14 residues. The V gene lost 3 bases and the J gene lost 4 bases, with 10 bases spanning the gap. CDR3 sequence (DNA): TGCGCCAGCAGCCAGGGGACTTTTTACAATGAGCAGTTCTTC. It yields the protein CASSQGTFYNEQFF.

About this clonotype: A much larger clone lies one base from this, so it may be a read error. This rearrangement joins TRBV12-5 to TRBJ1-2; D not certain. CDR1 LGHNT and CDR2 FRNRAP come from the germline V gene. This CDR3 has 13 amino acids. Trimming pared 2 bases from V and 4 bases from J, leaving 8 bases between. As DNA, the CDR3 is TGTGCTAGTGGTTTGACCGACCCCTATGGCTACACCTTC. As protein: CASGLTDPYGYTF.

This clonotype was observed a few times. The CDR3: CSGSQGFSYEQYF. Written as DNA, the CDR3 is TGCAGCGGGAGTCAGGGGTTCTCCTACGAGCAGTACTTC. V is TRBV29-1 and J is TRBJ2-7, with D possibly TRBD1 on 6 matching bases. The germline V gene has CDR1 SQVTM and CDR2 ANQGSEA. Trimming shortened V by 7 bases and J by 0 bases, and 13 bases separated the two germline ends. This CDR3 contains 13 residues.

This clonotype came up a few times. The chain has TRBV6-5 and TRBJ2-1; TRBD2 might be the D (7 bases). Trimming took off 0 bases at V and 4 bases at J, with 13 bases between the two ends. CDR1 is MNHEY, CDR2 SVGAGI, per germline. This CDR3 has 16 residues. The CDR3 loop is CASSYSGGGLYNEQFF. The CDR3 DNA reads TGTGCCAGCAGTTACTCGGGAGGGGGTTTATACAATGAGCAGTTCTTC.

This clonotype occurred a few times. The rearrangement links TRBV6-2 or TRBV6-3 to TRBJ2-5, with D unresolved. Germline V gene sequence: CDR1 MNHEY, CDR2 SVGEGT. CDR3 length: 14 residues. Trimming removed 2 bases from V and 0 bases from J, with 7 bases in between. The CDR3 DNA follows: TGTGCCAGCAGTTACATGACGGACCAAGAGACCCAGTACTTC. It codes for CASSYMTDQETQYF.

This chain connects TRBV20-1 to TRBJ1-4; the D is unclear. The V and J ends lost 0 bases and 7 bases respectively, with 12 bases between them. This CDR3 comprises 14 residues. Germline-derived CDR1 and CDR2 are DFQATT and SNEGSKA (reference sequence). The CDR3 here is CSARDVGVIEKLFF. In DNA, the CDR3 is TGCAGTGCTAGAGATGTAGGAGTAATTGAAAAACTGTTTTTT.

The V gene is TRBV6-6, the J gene TRBJ1-4; D remains unclear. The CDR3 is made up of 13 amino acids. CDR1 and CDR2 (germline): MNHNY, SVGAGI (reference sequence). V was clipped by 6 bases and J by 6 bases, with 11 bases between them. CDR3 in amino acids: CASSPKSDEKLFF. CDR3 bases: TGTGCCAGCAGCCCCAAGAGCGATGAAAAACTGTTTTTT.

This clonotype was detected a few times. The chain couples TRBV6-1 to TRBJ1-1, with D perhaps matching TRBD1 (5 bases). The CDR3 has 14 amino acids. Deletions cut 6 bases from V and 1 base from J, with 12 bases between. Germline assignment: CDR1 MNHNS and CDR2 SASEGT. The CDR3 here is CASRPLGGNTEAFF. CDR3 bases: TGTGCCAGCAGACCTCTCGGGGGGAACACTGAAGCTTTCTTT.

The table lists this clonotype with a count of one. The chain employs TRBV12-3 or TRBV12-4 and TRBJ2-1, with D hard to call. CDR3 length: 11 residues. The V end was cut by 6 bases, the J end by 10 bases, with 10 bases between. The CDR3 sequence: CASRSTGEQFF. The CDR3 coding sequence is TGTGCCAGCAGATCGACTGGGGAGCAGTTCTTC.